This TCR beta chain was profiled in a study of T cells in Graves' hyperthyroidism and ophthalmopathy. Study results and limitations: In the blood, most expanded thyroid clonotypes above 0.001 appeared as well.

This CDR3 comprises 15 residues. V gave up 0 bases and J gave up 0 bases, with 12 bases separating them. The germline CDR1 and CDR2 sequences are DFQATT and SNEGSKA (reference sequence). This clonotype was picked up many times. The antigen remains unidentified. Exclusion of patients followed from uncontrolled infection, other autoimmune disease, pregnancy or lactation. Amplification of TCR beta CDR3 regions used RNA as the template. The HTBI set primed first-round TCR CDR3 RT-PCR. TCRdb itself ran the multiplex PCR reads through MiXCR, one entry per CDR3 protein. There are about 560,000 distinct CDR3 sequences in the sample; 16% occur only once, and about 17% lies in the top ten.

The TCR was taken from a woman aged 18-29 years with Graves' hyperthyroidism. The chain employs TRBV20-1 and TRBJ2-7; D is ambiguous. What was sequenced was blood. The chain's CDR3 is CSARDGSSSSYEQYF. The CDR3 coding sequence is TGCAGTGCTAGAGATGGTTCTTCGAGCTCCTACGAGCAGTACTTC.